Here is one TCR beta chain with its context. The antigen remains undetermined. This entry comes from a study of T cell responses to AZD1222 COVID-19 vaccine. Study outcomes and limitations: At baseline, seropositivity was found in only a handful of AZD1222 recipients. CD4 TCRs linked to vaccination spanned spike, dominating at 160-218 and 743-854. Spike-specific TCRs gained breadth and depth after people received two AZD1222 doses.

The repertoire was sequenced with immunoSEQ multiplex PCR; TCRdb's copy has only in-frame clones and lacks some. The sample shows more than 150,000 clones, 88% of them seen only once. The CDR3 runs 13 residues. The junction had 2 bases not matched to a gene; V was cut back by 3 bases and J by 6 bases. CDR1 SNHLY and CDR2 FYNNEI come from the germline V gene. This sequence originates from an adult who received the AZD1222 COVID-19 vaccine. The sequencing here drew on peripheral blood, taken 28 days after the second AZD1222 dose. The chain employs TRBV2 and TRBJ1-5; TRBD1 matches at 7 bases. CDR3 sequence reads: CASSEQGGQPQHF. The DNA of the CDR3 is TGTGCCAGCAGTGAGCAGGGGGGTCAGCCCCAGCATTTT.